The 20 T cell receptor beta chains presented below share a single source sample, sequenced in a study of OX40 agonist ivuxolimab in advanced cancers. Produced via immunoSEQ multiplex PCR; TCRdb's table is partial and in-frame only. Of under 75,000 clones in the sample, around 84% were seen once. Sample: CD4+ or CD8+ T cells sorted from blood, taken in a trial of the OX40 agonist ivuxolimab. Receptors were obtained from an adult with an advanced solid tumor such as melanoma, head and neck, liver or kidney cancer.

This clone appeared once. The CDR3 does not close with the conserved phenylalanine or tryptophan, likely indicating a read error. No DNA is shown, since the ends of the CDR3 on it are uncertain; the CDR3 is the one TCRdb lists. The chain couples TRBV5-4 to TRBJ2-7; the table's D gene call, TRBD2, was not cross checked with the DNA. The CDR3 adds up to 10 amino acids, both ends counted. Germline V CDR1 and CDR2: SGHNT, YYREEE (reference sequence). The CDR3 loop is CASSQVGRGD.

The chain has TRBV27 and TRBJ1-2, with D possibly matching TRBD1 (6 bases). Trimming left V 2 bases short and J 4 bases short, with 14 bases between. The CDR3 totals 15 residues. Germline CDR1 and CDR2: MNHEY and SMNVEV (reference sequence). This CDR3 is CASSLGQSAGYGYTF. CDR3 in DNA: TGTGCCAGCAGTTTAGGACAGTCGGCAGGCTATGGCTACACCTTC.

This chain links TRBV19 with TRBJ1-2; D ambiguous. The CDR3 is 11 amino acids. Trimming cost V 4 bases and J 6 bases, with 6 bases left between them. CDR1 and CDR2 (germline): LNHDA, SQIVND (reference sequence). The DNA for the CDR3 is TGTGCCAGTAGTACCCCCCATGGCTACACCTTC. It yields the protein CASSTPHGYTF. Drawing the rest from reference TRBV19 and TRBJ1-2, the complete variable domain is DGGITQSPKYLFRKEGQNVTLSCEQNLNHDAMYWYRQDPGQGLRLIYYSQIVNDFQKGDIAEGYSVSREKKESFPLTVTSAQKNPTAFYLCASSTPHGYTFGSGTRLTVV.

This clone was found a few times. J is TRBJ2-7 and V is TRBV2; 8 nucleotides agree with TRBD1. The CDR3 covers 13 residues. Per germline, CDR1 SNHLY and CDR2 FYNNEI. Trimming cost V 7 bases and J 2 bases; bases outside gene matches: 4. The CDR3 nucleotides are TGTGCCAGCAAAGAGACAGGGGCCTACGAGCAGTACTTC. It yields the protein CASKETGAYEQYF.

The chain recombines TRBV6-1 with TRBJ2-5, with D maybe TRBD2 (7 bases). Germline loops: CDR1 MNHNS, CDR2 SASEGT. Trimming pared 7 bases from V and 5 bases from J, leaving 14 bases between. The CDR3 covers 13 residues. For the CDR3, the DNA is TGTGCCAGCATACTTAGGGGGGGTGAGACCCAGTACTTC. It encodes CASILRGGETQYF.

The rearrangement uses TRBV5-1 and TRBJ2-3; 11 nucleotides agree with TRBD2. The junction had 3 bases not matched to a gene; V was cut back by 6 bases and J by 3 bases. Per germline, CDR1 SGHRS and CDR2 YFSETQ. This CDR3 comprises 14 residues. CDR3 sequence (DNA): TGCGCCAGCACCGCTAGCGGGAGGACAGATACGCAGTATTTT. It yields the protein CASTASGRTDTQYF.

The rearrangement joins TRBV9 to TRBJ2-2; 7 positions agree with TRBD2. Germline lookup yields CDR1 SGDLS and CDR2 YYNGEE. Unmatched junction bases numbered 9, after V lost 3 bases and J lost 4 bases. The CDR3 is made up of 16 amino acids. The CDR3 DNA follows: TGTGCCAGCAGCGCGTCCTCGGGGGGTGGCACCGGGGAGCTGTTTTTT. Protein product: CASSASSGGGTGELFF.

The DNA of the CDR3 is TGTGCCAGCTCTCAGCCGGGACTAGAAGAGACCCAGTACTTC. This translates into CASSQPGLEETQYF. V and J are TRBV18 and TRBJ2-5; 8 nucleotides agree with TRBD2. V lost 6 bases to trimming and J lost 3 bases; unmatched junction nucleotides: 6. The CDR3 length is 14 residues. Germline CDR1 reads KGHSH; CDR2 reads LQKENI.

This chain uses TRBV2 with TRBJ2-2; D uncertain. In germline, CDR1 is SNHLY, CDR2 FYNNEI. CDR3 length equals 15 residues. V lost 2 bases and J 8 bases, leaving 15 bases between the germline ends. This CDR3 is CASSESSRSLGELFF. The CDR3 DNA reads as TGTGCCAGCAGTGAATCGTCCAGGTCCCTTGGGGAGCTGTTTTTT.

This clone was picked up one time. The chain carries TRBV7-2 and TRBJ1-3; no reliable D call. Per the germline V gene, CDR1 is SGHTA and CDR2 is FQGNSA. The CDR3 runs to 15 residues. V was clipped by 5 bases and J by 0 bases, with 11 bases between them. DNA for the CDR3: TGTGCCAGCAGCGCCCGGTCGGGCTCTGGAAACACCATATATTTT. Translating it yields CASSARSGSGNTIYF.

The chain links TRBV9 to TRBJ2-3, with a possible D match to TRBD2 (7 bases). Germline V gene sequence: CDR1 SGDLS, CDR2 YYNGEE. Trimming pared 0 bases from V and 4 bases from J, leaving 15 bases between. The length of the CDR3 is 16 residues. The CDR3 protein is CASSVGGGRPPDTQYF. The CDR3 DNA follows: TGTGCCAGCAGCGTAGGGGGGGGCCGCCCTCCAGATACGCAGTATTTT. Filled out from reference TRBV9 and TRBJ2-3, the complete variable domain reads DSGVTQTPKHLITATGQRVTLRCSPRSGDLSVYWYQQSLDQGLQFLIQYYNGEERAKGNILERFSAQQFPDLHSELNLSSLELGDSALYFCASSVGGGRPPDTQYFGPGTRLTVL.

This chain links TRBV27 with TRBJ1-6; no reliable D call. Per the germline V gene, CDR1 is MNHEY and CDR2 is SMNVEV (reference sequence). The CDR3 length is 13 residues. Trimming removed 6 bases from V and 8 bases from J, with 11 bases in between. The CDR3 loop is CASRGVQYSPLHF. The CDR3 nucleotides are TGTGCCAGCAGAGGTGTCCAATATTCACCCCTCCACTTT.

V usage is TRBV5-1 and J usage is TRBJ1-3; no clear D. Trimming shortened V by 2 bases and J by 0 bases, and 9 bases separated the two germline ends. The CDR3 loop spans 15 amino acids. Germline CDR1 reads SGHRS; CDR2 reads YFSETQ. CDR3 residues: CASSLDGSSGNTIYF. CDR3 sequence (DNA): TGCGCCAGCAGCTTAGACGGAAGCTCTGGAAACACCATATATTTT.

This clone came up a few times. The genes are TRBV30 and TRBJ2-7, with TRBD2 matching 8 bases. From germline, CDR1 is GTSNPN and CDR2 SVGIG (reference sequence). The length of the CDR3 is 15 residues. The ends lost 2 bases at V and 6 bases at J; junction bases unmatched: 12. This chain's CDR3 is CAWSRGAGGHIEQYF. CDR3 nucleotides: TGTGCCTGGAGTCGGGGCGCGGGAGGCCACATCGAGCAGTACTTC.

The chain couples TRBV27 to TRBJ2-7, with 9 positions matching TRBD1. The junction had 13 bases not matched to a gene; V was cut back by 7 bases and J by 0 bases. This CDR3 has 17 amino acids. Per the germline V gene, CDR1 is MNHEY and CDR2 is SMNVEV (reference sequence). Written as DNA, the CDR3 is TGTGCCAGCACCACTAATAATGACAGGGGGAACTCCTACGAGCAGTACTTC. It encodes CASTTNNDRGNSYEQYF.

CDR3 sequence: CASMRGSSYEQYF. Written as DNA, the CDR3 is TGTGCCAGCATGAGGGGGAGCTCCTACGAGCAGTACTTC. V usage is TRBV28 and J usage is TRBJ2-7; weak D call: TRBD1 (6 bases). V gave up 7 bases and J gave up 0 bases, with 10 bases separating them. The CDR3 sequence is 13 residues long. In germline, CDR1 is MDHEN, CDR2 SYDVKM.

The CDR3 sequence is CASSQGAAAYNSPLHF. The CDR3 region has the DNA TGTGCCAGCAGTCAAGGAGCCGCAGCCTATAATTCACCCCTCCACTTT. The chain carries TRBV6-1 and TRBJ1-6; D not resolved. Trimming removed 5 bases at V and 2 bases at J, with 13 bases between. This CDR3 is built from 16 residues. From germline, CDR1 is MNHNS and CDR2 SASEGT.

This rearrangement joins TRBV28 to TRBJ2-7; D unresolved. Between the trimmed V and J ends, which lost 4 bases and 3 bases, there was a span of 13 bases. This CDR3 contains 14 residues. The germline CDR1 and CDR2 sequences are MDHEN and SYDVKM. This CDR3 reads CASSSRALHYEQYF. CDR3 DNA sequence: TGTGCCAGCAGTTCCCGGGCCCTCCACTACGAGCAGTACTTC.

The chain employs TRBV30 and TRBJ1-3; D might be TRBD1 (5 bases). V was trimmed by 0 bases and J by 4 bases, leaving 13 bases between them. The CDR3 length is 15 residues. Germline V CDR1 and CDR2: GTSNPN, SVGIG (reference sequence). The CDR3 DNA reads TGTGCCTGGAGTGTACGGGCAGGGATGGGAAACACCATATATTTT. Translated, it gives CAWSVRAGMGNTIYF.

The J gene is TRBJ2-7, the V gene TRBV7-2, with unresolved D. This CDR3 has 13 amino acids. CDR1 SGHTA and CDR2 FQGNSA come from the germline V gene. Trimming left V 2 bases short and J 0 bases short, with 5 bases between. The CDR3 DNA reads as TGTGCCAGCAGCTTATCTTCCTCCTACGAGCAGTACTTC. Its translation: CASSLSSSYEQYF.